Included here is one TCR beta chain sequence, with context. Its antigen is unknown. The data were taken from a study of blood T cells in healthy people across ages. Study-wide background: Capture by template switching was about one barcoded beta molecule per two T cells.

Combining a sample-barcoded 5' primer with a J-beta primer mix, a second PCR ran for roughly 7 to 11 cycles. CDR3-containing paired-end reads numbering at least 2.5 million came from each sample. In TCRdb, the 5' RACE reads were re-called with MiXCR into one record per CDR3 protein. The repertoire holds 750,000 to 850,000 distinct CDR3 sequences, roughly 25% seen once, with approximately 3.7% in the top ten. Overall study results and limits: Unsorted PBMCs prevented conclusive naive versus antigen-experienced comparison.

Germline CDR1 SGHTA, CDR2 FQGNSA. With 5 bases removed from V and 3 bases from J, the gap between germline ends came to 13 bases. The CDR3 is made up of 14 amino acids. These data were also filed under a second study, of T cells of mothers and their children. From that report: Compared with unrelated pairs, related mother-child pairs had slightly higher, non-significant overlap.

Sample: blood. This TCR derives from a boy aged 5-17 years in good health. The rearrangement uses TRBV7-2 and TRBJ1-1; D perhaps matches TRBD1 (5 bases). CDR3 residues: CASSAPGRHTEAFF. CDR3 nucleotide sequence: TGTGCCAGCAGCGCTCCAGGGCGCCACACTGAAGCTTTCTTT.